This TCR beta chain was retrieved from a study of beta chain features in type 1 diabetes. Study context: The study found patients and healthy donors alike in age, gender and cell yields. General study results and limits: Insertion counts at VDJ junctions were lower in type 1 diabetes patients, who also showed more deletions there.

Of the isolated RNA, all was reverse transcribed, and so the sequenced material was expressed TCRB transcripts. Naive, central memory and regulatory T cell samples produced a mean of around 4 million reads. This table comes from immunoSEQ multiplex PCR, and its TCRdb copy is limited to in-frame clones, with some not included. The table includes about 150,000 clones, about 8.5% detected once. V lost 5 bases, J lost 5 bases, and 8 bases stayed unmatched. This CDR3 region has 16 residues. Germline V gene sequence: CDR1 SGHTA, CDR2 FQGNSA. This clone came up a few times. Its cognate antigen is unknown. Using CD45RO/CCR7/CD25/CD127/CD95/CD27, CD4+ naive, central memory, regulatory and stem cell-like memory cells were sorted.

The V call is TRBV7-2, the J call TRBJ2-7; 14 bases agree with TRBD2. The TCR originated in a man in his late teens or twenties in good health. Sample: central memory CD4+ T cells from blood. CDR3 sequence reads: CASSVRLAGGSDEQYF. The DNA for the CDR3 is TGTGCCAGCAGCGTCCGACTAGCGGGGGGGTCTGACGAGCAGTACTTC.